The next 16 T cell receptor beta chains were all read from a single sample in a study of T cells in localized non-small cell lung cancer. The protocol was immunoSEQ multiplex PCR, while the TCRdb copy is restricted to in-frame clones and leaves out a portion. The sample carries roughly 3,300 clones, approximately 24% recorded once. Specimen: normal lung tissue next to the tumor, collected before any cancer treatment. The receptors derive from a man aged 35-75 years with stage III squamous cell lung carcinoma.

The chain uses TRBV5-1 and TRBJ1-1; tentative D call: TRBD1 (5 bases). CDR1 and CDR2 from the germline V gene are SGHRS and YFSETQ. The CDR3 totals 14 residues. V was shortened by 2 bases and J by 1 base, with 9 bases between the two germline ends. This CDR3 reads CASSLGERNTEAFF. The CDR3 nucleotides are TGCGCCAGCAGCTTAGGGGAGAGGAACACTGAAGCTTTCTTT.

This clone was seen a handful of times. The chain is built from TRBV28 and TRBJ1-2; D ambiguous. Trimming left V 1 base short and J 8 bases short, with 17 bases between. CDR1 and CDR2 (germline): MDHEN, SYDVKM. The CDR3 has 15 residues. The CDR3 region has the DNA TGTGCCAGCAGTTTATCGGGTGGCCTACTGGAAGGCTACACCTTC. It encodes CASSLSGGLLEGYTF.

The V gene is TRBV10-2, the J gene TRBJ1-5; D is unresolved. CDR1 WSHSY and CDR2 SAAADI come from the germline V gene. Trimming cost V 4 bases and J 3 bases, with 7 bases left between them. This CDR3 has 13 amino acids. The CDR3: CASSVTANQPQHF. CDR3 nucleotides: TGCGCCAGCAGTGTAACGGCCAATCAGCCCCAGCATTTT.

The sample holds a few counts of this clone. The chain is built from TRBV4-1 and TRBJ1-5, with D possibly matching TRBD1 (6 bases). This CDR3 spans 16 amino acids. V gave up 6 bases and J gave up 4 bases, with 19 bases separating them. Germline CDR1 MGHRA, CDR2 YSYEKL. CDR3 sequence: CASSPGTWGANQPQHF. CDR3 nucleotides: TGCGCCAGCAGTCCGGGGACCTGGGGGGCGAATCAGCCCCAGCATTTT.

CDR3 region: CASSVGSGTAIHTNTGELFF. The CDR3 DNA sequence: TGTGCCAGCAGCGTAGGTTCCGGGACAGCGATCCATACGAACACCGGGGAGCTGTTTTTT. The rearrangement joins TRBV9 to TRBJ2-2; TRBD1 aligns across 7 bases. Germline trimming cut 0 bases from V and 0 bases from J; bases unmatched to any gene: 14. Per germline, CDR1 SGDLS and CDR2 YYNGEE. The CDR3 spans 20 residues.

The chain has TRBV11-3 and TRBJ2-2, with D tentatively TRBD1 (6 bases). V dropped 2 bases and J dropped 5 bases, with 12 bases sitting between them. This CDR3 spans 15 amino acids. Germline loops: CDR1 SGHNT, CDR2 YENEEA. In nucleotides, the CDR3 is TGTGCCAGCAGCTTAAGACAGGTTACAACCGGGGAGCTGTTTTTT. Translating gives CASSLRQVTTGELFF.

This clone showed up just a few times. The V gene is TRBV9, the J gene TRBJ2-2; a weak D match, TRBD2 (5 bases). The germline CDR1 and CDR2 sequences are SGDLS and YYNGEE. V was cut by 6 bases and J by 3 bases, with 9 bases left in between. This CDR3 region has 13 residues. CDR3 in amino acids: CASTQDYTGELFF. CDR3 coding DNA: TGTGCCAGCACCCAGGACTACACCGGGGAGCTGTTTTTT.

This clone was found a few times. The chain joins TRBV6-8 to TRBJ1-4; D unclear. This CDR3 has 15 amino acids. The V end lost 0 bases, the J end lost 5 bases, and 10 bases lay between the germline ends. The germline gives CDR1 MNHGY, CDR2 SAAAGT. CDR3 coding DNA: TGTGCCAGCAGTTACTCTACCGGTACGAATGAAAAACTGTTTTTT. Protein: CASSYSTGTNEKLFF.

This clone was counted a few times. The rearrangement links TRBV9 to TRBJ1-6; D is undetermined. This CDR3 contains 16 residues. V was shortened by 9 bases and J by 8 bases, with 24 bases between the two germline ends. Germline V gives CDR1 SGDLS, CDR2 YYNGEE. This CDR3 reads CATGEKVAGPHSPLHF. The CDR3 DNA is TGTGCCACCGGAGAAAAGGTAGCCGGACCTCATTCACCCCTCCACTTT. The variable domain in full, completed from reference TRBV9 and TRBJ1-6, reads DSGVTQTPKHLITATGQRVTLRCSPRSGDLSVYWYQQSLDQGLQFLIQYYNGEERAKGNILERFSAQQFPDLHSELNLSSLELGDSALYFCATGEKVAGPHSPLHFGNGTRLTVT.

This clone showed up just a few times. This chain uses TRBV6-8 with TRBJ1-2, with 7 bases identical to TRBD1. In germline, CDR1 is MNHGY, CDR2 SAAAGT. The CDR3 is 16 residues long. V shed 6 bases, J shed 4 bases, and the junction held 14 bases outside the gene matches. CDR3 residues: CASSPLPGGGFYGYTF. CDR3 DNA sequence: TGTGCCAGCAGCCCCCTCCCAGGGGGGGGGTTCTATGGCTACACCTTC.

This clone was recorded a few times. The V gene is TRBV6-8, the J gene TRBJ1-6; 11 nucleotides line up with TRBD1. Germline-derived CDR1 and CDR2 are MNHGY and SAAAGT. Trimming removed 10 bases from V and 8 bases from J; junction bases left unmatched: 7. The CDR3 is 14 residues long. CDR3 sequence: CAITTGQGDSPLHF. The CDR3 DNA follows: TGTGCCATCACCACGGGACAGGGGGATTCACCCCTCCACTTT.

The V gene is TRBV10-2, the J gene TRBJ1-3, with D hard to call. This CDR3 region has 13 residues. Germline V gene data show CDR1 as WSHSY and CDR2 as SAAADI. V was shortened by 5 bases and J by 0 bases, with 5 bases between the two germline ends. CDR3 coding DNA: TGCGCCAGCAGTAGGGTCTCTGGAAACACCATATATTTT. Amino acid sequence: CASSRVSGNTIYF.

V gene TRBV11-3 combines with J gene TRBJ2-2, with D possibly being TRBD2 (5 bases). Per germline, CDR1 SGHNT and CDR2 YENEEA. V lost 4 bases and J 5 bases, leaving 11 bases between the germline ends. This CDR3 region has 14 residues. The CDR3 reads CASSSRSGTGELFF. CDR3 nucleotide sequence: TGTGCCAGCAGCTCCCGGTCGGGGACCGGGGAGCTGTTTTTT. The variable domain in full, completed from reference TRBV11-3 and TRBJ2-2, reads EAGVVQSPRYKIIEKKQPVAFWCNPISGHNTLYWYLQNLGQGPELLIRYENEEAVDDSQLPKDRFSAERLKGVDSTLKIQPAELGDSAVYLCASSSRSGTGELFFGEGSRLTVL.

The genes are TRBV11-3 and TRBJ2-1, with 7 bases matching TRBD2. Per the germline V gene, CDR1 is SGHNT and CDR2 is YENEEA. The junction had 6 bases not matched to a gene; V was cut back by 1 base and J by 0 bases. The CDR3 loop spans 17 amino acids. The CDR3 loop is CASSLVVGGSSYNEQFF. The CDR3 region has the DNA TGTGCCAGCAGCTTAGTGGTCGGGGGGAGCTCCTACAATGAGCAGTTCTTC.

This clone was counted once. The rearrangement uses TRBV19 and TRBJ1-5; a possible D gene is TRBD1 (5 bases). This CDR3 is 16 amino acids long. Germline assignment: CDR1 LNHDA and CDR2 SQIVND (reference sequence). The V and J ends lost 3 bases and 1 base respectively, with 13 bases between them. CDR3 DNA sequence: TGTGCCAGTAGTATCTACGGTAGGGGAAGCAATCAGCCCCAGCATTTT. Encoded protein: CASSIYGRGSNQPQHF.

The rearrangement joins TRBV28 to TRBJ2-4, with TRBD1 matching over 9 bases. CDR1 and CDR2 from the germline V gene are MDHEN and SYDVKM. The CDR3 totals 14 residues. V trimming: 5 bases; J trimming: 9 bases; junction bases outside the gene matches: 8. CDR3 bases: TGTGCCAGCAGTGTGGGACAGGGACTCGGCATTCAGTACTTC. This codes for CASSVGQGLGIQYF. Variable domain in full (rest from reference TRBV28 and TRBJ2-4): DVKVTQSSRYLVKRTGEKVFLECVQDMDHENMFWYRQDPGLGLRLIYFSYDVKMKEKGDIPEGYSVSREKKERFSLILESASTNQTSMYLCASSVGQGLGIQYFGAGTRLSVL.